This record concerns one T cell receptor (beta chain) sequence. This clonotype registers as large (0.1 to 1%) within its sample. The specificity of this receptor is unknown. Base qualities were left out, and no much larger clone turns up one base away. Taken with the paper, the label for time point translates to: 30 days after allogeneic hematopoietic stem cell transplantation. At 30 days after allogeneic hematopoietic stem cell transplantation, peripheral blood mononuclear cells were collected from the patients. Instrument on record: Illumina MiSeq. The SMARTer RACE cDNA Amplification kit was used to reverse transcribe the RNA, and the TCR beta CDR3 region was then amplified. The RNeasy Mini Kit was used to extract RNA from the sorted cells. Illumina paired-end sequencing was used to sequence the TCR beta amplicons. Turning to the authors' computational methods: MiXCR, VDJtools and the tcR R package were used for TCR repertoire analysis. Diversity was quantified with the inverse Simpson index, and clones were binned as rare, small, medium or expanded by repertoire proportion. The raw public reads went through TCRdb reprocessing: fastp at Q25, MiXCR clone calling, in-frame beta chains kept. Entries that share a CDR3 protein sequence are merged under the most common genes and DNA. None of the V and J calls come from the authors' own analysis; TCRdb made them. Counted in this sample were some 350 distinct CDR3 sequences; about 18% of them appeared once. Roughly 22% of the sample goes to the ten largest clones.

The data were taken from a study of regulatory T cells after allogeneic stem cell transplantation (dated by TCRdb to the late 2010s). Regarding the research as a whole: Each patient's group depended on whether acute graft-versus-host disease developed within 100 days after stem cell transplantation. Fluorescence-activated cell sorting was used to isolate CD4+CD25+CD127- regulatory T cells from patient PBMCs. Conventional CD4+ T cells defined as CD4+CD25+/-CD127+ were also sorted and TCR-sequenced for comparison in the study. The study compared the TCR repertoire of regulatory T cells after allogeneic stem cell transplantation in patients who had acute graft-versus-host disease versus patients who did not. The research as a whole found: No regulatory T-cell clones were found to be shared by all patients, and no significant correlation was observed between sorted cell numbers and the inverse Simpson index. In non-GvHD patients, the top 10 regulatory T-cell clones took up a significantly larger share of the repertoire, which suggests expansion of presumably allo-specific protective clones. Conventional CD4+ T-cell repertoire diversity did not differ significantly between patients with and without graft-versus-host disease. Patients without graft-versus-host disease showed a less diverse, more focused regulatory T-cell TCR repertoire than patients with the disease. The small patient sample size meant the findings required validation in a larger cohort.

Trimming at the junction amounts to 3 bases on V and 3 bases on J, and the germline ends lie 12 bases apart. The germline V gene (reference sequence) supplies CDR1 DFQATT and CDR2 SNEGSKA. There are 13 amino acids in the CDR3, from cysteine to phenylalanine inclusive. Only the CDR3 part of the read is kept: 39 bases, read in frame from the first base. This receptor chain uses TRBV20-1 and TRBJ2-7; matching of 6 bases hints at TRBD1 as the D gene. This sequence originates from a human patient who had an allogeneic stem cell transplant, so the T cells may come from the graft donor. Specimen: sorted CD4+ T cells from blood (whether regulatory or conventional is not recorded), collected 30 days after allogeneic stem cell transplant. At the DNA level, the sequence is TGCAGTGCTAGTTTCGGACAGAACTACGAGCAGTACTTC. Its protein is CSASFGQNYEQYF.